Listed below are T cell receptor beta chains from one sample, sequenced in a study of OX40 agonist ivuxolimab in advanced cancers. Sequencing used immunoSEQ multiplex PCR; TCRdb keeps in-frame clones, though not all of them. Seen here are 65,000 to 75,000 clones, 85% to 90% observed once, and the top ten hold under 1%. This specimen consisted of CD4+ or CD8+ T cells sorted from blood, obtained in a trial of the OX40 agonist ivuxolimab. These receptors were obtained from an adult with an advanced solid tumor such as melanoma, head and neck, liver or kidney cancer. Each CDR3 is given with its conserved first and last residue. D genes are given only for firm matches. Clone size is shown for a subset of rows, as once, few, many or a class of expanded clone.

D gene: TRBD1
J gene: TRBJ1-1
clone size: -
V gene: TRBV5-1
CDR3 protein: CASSLDGTDTEAFF
CDR3 DNA: TGCGCCAGCAGCTTGGACGGGACAGACACTGAAGCTTTCTTT

D gene: TRBD1
J gene: TRBJ2-7
clone size: few
V gene: TRBV30
CDR3 protein: CAWSRDRGREQYF
CDR3 DNA: TGTGCCTGGAGTCGGGACAGGGGGCGCGAGCAGTACTTC

D gene: -
J gene: TRBJ1-1
clone size: -
V gene: TRBV4-1
CDR3 protein: CASSQLVLAANTEAFF
CDR3 DNA: TGCGCCAGCAGCCAGCTGGTCCTCGCAGCGAACACTGAAGCTTTCTTT

D gene: TRBD2
J gene: TRBJ2-3
clone size: -
V gene: TRBV5-4
CDR3 protein: CASSLASGSTDTQYF
CDR3 DNA: TGTGCCAGCAGCTTGGCTAGCGGTAGCACAGATACGCAGTATTTT

D gene: -
J gene: TRBJ1-2
clone size: -
V gene: TRBV5-1
CDR3 protein: CASSLVGGSDYGYTF
CDR3 DNA: TGCGCCAGCAGCTTGGTTGGGGGTTCAGACTATGGCTACACCTTC

D gene: -
J gene: TRBJ1-3
clone size: once
V gene: TRBV19
CDR3 protein: CASSMGRLSGNTIYF
CDR3 DNA: TGTGCCAGTAGTATGGGACGTCTCTCTGGAAACACCATATATTTT

D gene: TRBD1
J gene: TRBJ2-2
clone size: -
V gene: TRBV28
CDR3 protein: CASSKGQGVVGELFF
CDR3 DNA: TGTGCCAGCAGTAAGGGACAGGGGGTGGTCGGGGAGCTGTTTTTT

D gene: -
J gene: TRBJ2-5
clone size: -
V gene: TRBV28
CDR3 protein: CASKPGRQFQETQYF
CDR3 DNA: TGTGCCAGCAAACCTGGGCGGCAGTTTCAAGAGACCCAGTACTTC

D gene: TRBD2
J gene: TRBJ2-1
clone size: -
V gene: TRBV7-3
CDR3 protein: CASSLTSGSWDEQFF
CDR3 DNA: TGTGCCAGCAGTCTAACTAGCGGGAGTTGGGATGAGCAGTTCTTC

D gene: TRBD2
J gene: TRBJ2-3
clone size: -
V gene: TRBV7-2
CDR3 protein: CASSLALAGGTDTQYF
CDR3 DNA: TGTGCCAGCAGCTTAGCTTTAGCGGGGGGCACAGATACGCAGTATTTT

D gene: -
J gene: TRBJ1-1
clone size: -
V gene: TRBV14
CDR3 protein: CASSRDLNTEAFF
CDR3 DNA: TGTGCCAGCAGCCGGGACTTGAACACTGAAGCTTTCTTT

D gene: TRBD2
J gene: TRBJ2-1
clone size: -
V gene: TRBV9
CDR3 protein: CASGTSGSPPYNEQFF
CDR3 DNA: TGTGCCAGCGGGACTAGCGGGAGCCCCCCCTACAATGAGCAGTTCTTC

D gene: -
J gene: TRBJ1-2
clone size: -
V gene: TRBV7-2
CDR3 protein: CASSLGSGRYGYTF
CDR3 DNA: TGTGCCAGCAGCTTAGGTTCTGGGCGGTATGGCTACACCTTC

D gene: TRBD2
J gene: TRBJ2-1
clone size: -
V gene: TRBV15
CDR3 protein: CATSRDHRLAGGNEQFF
CDR3 DNA: TGTGCCACCAGCAGAGATCATCGACTAGCGGGAGGGAATGAGCAGTTCTTC

D gene: TRBD2
J gene: TRBJ2-1
clone size: -
V gene: TRBV7-3
CDR3 protein: CASSLLAGPYNEQFF
CDR3 DNA: TGTGCCAGCAGCCTACTAGCGGGTCCCTACAATGAGCAGTTCTTC

D gene: -
J gene: TRBJ2-7
clone size: -
V gene: TRBV27
CDR3 protein: CASSSNSYEQYF
CDR3 DNA: TGTGCCAGCAGTTCCAACAGCTACGAGCAGTACTTC

D gene: -
J gene: TRBJ2-3
clone size: -
V gene: TRBV7-8
CDR3 protein: CASSLRAEKGVLWTDTQYF
CDR3 DNA: TGTGCCAGCAGCTTACGAGCAGAAAAAGGTGTGTTATGGACAGATACGCAGTATTTT

D gene: TRBD2
J gene: TRBJ2-3
clone size: -
V gene: TRBV18
CDR3 protein: CASSPLGTSGTDTQYF
CDR3 DNA: TGTGCCAGCTCACCCCTCGGGACTAGCGGGACAGATACGCAGTATTTT